Presented here are 11 T cell receptor beta chains from one specimen sequenced in a study of shared clonotypes between healthy human individuals. The repertoire was sequenced with immunoSEQ multiplex PCR; TCRdb's copy has only in-frame clones and lacks some. The sample carries 500,000 to 550,000 clones, around 95% recorded once. Material for sequencing was naive CD4+ T cells sorted from blood. Subset here: CD45RA+ positively selected. These receptors originate from a woman aged 30 to 39 in good health.

The chain carries TRBV6-5 and TRBJ1-5; D perhaps matches TRBD1 (6 bases). The V and J ends lost 3 bases and 1 base respectively, with 13 bases between them. Germline V gene lookup returns CDR1 MNHEY and CDR2 SVGAGI. The CDR3 has 16 amino acids. The CDR3 DNA sequence: TGTGCCAGCAGTTATTCTGCGGGGGCCAGCAATCAGCCCCAGCATTTT. It yields the protein CASSYSAGASNQPQHF.

The rearrangement uses TRBV28 and TRBJ2-7, with 9 positions matching TRBD2. The CDR3 contains 14 residues. Germline lookup yields CDR1 MDHEN and CDR2 SYDVKM. With V trimmed by 3 bases and J by 6 bases, 6 bases remained unmatched. This CDR3 reads CASSLGGRVGEQYF. In DNA, the CDR3 is TGTGCCAGCAGTTTGGGCGGGAGGGTTGGCGAGCAGTACTTC. The full variable domain, with the rest looked up from reference TRBV28 and TRBJ2-7, is DVKVTQSSRYLVKRTGEKVFLECVQDMDHENMFWYRQDPGLGLRLIYFSYDVKMKEKGDIPEGYSVSREKKERFSLILESASTNQTSMYLCASSLGGRVGEQYFGPGTRLTVT.

The rearrangement joins TRBV30 to TRBJ1-4, with unresolved D. The CDR3 has 14 residues. The germline CDR1 and CDR2 sequences are GTSNPN and SVGIG (reference sequence). Between the trimmed V and J ends, which lost 0 bases and 3 bases, there was a span of 8 bases. CDR3 sequence: CAWSVGRSNEKLFF. CDR3 nucleotide sequence: TGTGCCTGGAGTGTAGGACGGTCTAATGAAAAACTGTTTTTT.

This chain uses TRBV7-7 with TRBJ2-1; 7 positions match TRBD1. The ends lost 4 bases at V and 8 bases at J; junction bases unmatched: 11. Germline CDR1 SSHAT, CDR2 FNYEAQ (reference sequence). The CDR3 spans 15 residues. In DNA form, the CDR3 reads TGTGCCAGCAGCTACGGACAGGACTTCTTGGATGAGCAGTTCTTC. The encoded protein is CASSYGQDFLDEQFF.

The chain combines TRBV27 with TRBJ2-5; 10 nucleotides line up with TRBD2. The V gene's germline CDR1 is MNHEY and CDR2 SMNVEV (reference sequence). Trimming at V came to 6 bases and at J to 1 base, leaving 5 bases not matched to a gene. The CDR3 loop spans 15 amino acids. For the CDR3, the DNA is TGTGCCAGCAGGAATCTAGCGGGGGTCCAAGAGACCCAGTACTTC. As protein: CASRNLAGVQETQYF.

The rearrangement links TRBV9 to TRBJ1-3, with unresolved D. Germline V gene data show CDR1 as SGDLS and CDR2 as YYNGEE. The CDR3 loop spans 12 amino acids. V lost 6 bases to trimming and J lost 3 bases, with 7 bases between them. CDR3 residues: CASNRLGNTIYF. The CDR3 bases are TGTGCCAGCAATAGACTTGGAAACACCATATATTTT.

CDR3 sequence reads: CASSPGVRRTSTDTQYF. As DNA, the CDR3 is TGTGCCAGCTCACCAGGTGTACGGAGGACTAGCACAGATACGCAGTATTTT. The rearrangement uses TRBV18 and TRBJ2-3, with D possibly TRBD2 on 5 matching bases. This CDR3 has 17 residues. V lost 2 bases and J lost 0, with 15 bases in between. Looked up from germline, CDR1 is KGHSH and CDR2 is LQKENI.

The V call is TRBV7-8, the J call TRBJ2-7, with a tentative D call TRBD1 (6 bases). CDR3 length equals 19 residues. The germline gives CDR1 SGHVS, CDR2 FQNEAQ. Trimming took 3 bases from V and 2 from J, leaving 26 bases between them. CDR3 amino acids: CASSFPKAKSGVDPYEQYF. As DNA, the CDR3 is TGTGCCAGCAGCTTTCCCAAGGCAAAATCAGGGGTCGATCCCTACGAGCAGTACTTC.

This clone came up once. The chain carries TRBV5-4 and TRBJ2-5; no definite D call. TRBJ2-7 explains the end of the DNA better; the J call may be wrong. The CDR3 totals 13 residues. CDR1 is SGHNT and CDR2 is YYREEE in the germline V gene (reference sequence). CDR3 amino acids: CASSFVADYEQYF. In DNA, the CDR3 is TGTGCCAGCAGCTTTGTTGCAGACTACGAGCAGTACTTC.

The V and J genes are TRBV18 and TRBJ1-2; D possibly corresponds to TRBD1 (5 bases). This CDR3 contains 18 residues. Germline CDR1 is KGHSH and CDR2 is LQKENI. Trimming took off 2 bases at V and 5 bases at J, with 24 bases between the two ends. CDR3 sequence reads: CASSPINQGGVGPYGYTF. In DNA, the CDR3 is TGTGCCAGCTCACCAATTAACCAGGGCGGCGTAGGCCCTTATGGCTACACCTTC.

This chain links TRBV6-1 with TRBJ1-1; D is uncertain. Germline assignment: CDR1 MNHNS and CDR2 SASEGT. The CDR3 has 15 residues. Trimming left V 1 base short and J 0 bases short, with 9 bases between. CDR3 nucleotide sequence: TGTGCCAGCAGTGAAGGTCCGGGAATGAACACTGAAGCTTTCTTT. Its protein is CASSEGPGMNTEAFF.